This T cell receptor (beta chain) was found in a study of blood T cell repertoires in COVID-19. Data came from immunoSEQ multiplex PCR; TCRdb stores just in-frame clones and leaves some out. The sample holds some 320,000 clones, 90% to 95% seen once. It was within 2 weeks before study entry that exposed participants met a COVID-19 case. The CDR3 is 14 amino acids. Trimming stripped 0 bases from V and 7 bases from J, with 12 bases between. Looked up from germline, CDR1 is LGHDT and CDR2 is YNNKEL (reference sequence). The gene calls are TRBV3-1 (or the pseudogene TRBV3-2) and TRBJ1-2; no reliable D call. The sequence was obtained from a woman under 40 who had been exposed to COVID-19. Source material: PBMCs or T cells enriched from blood (not recorded which). The CDR3 spells CASSQDGRGGGYTF. The CDR3 DNA is TGTGCCAGCAGCCAAGATGGCCGTGGCGGTGGCTACACCTTC.